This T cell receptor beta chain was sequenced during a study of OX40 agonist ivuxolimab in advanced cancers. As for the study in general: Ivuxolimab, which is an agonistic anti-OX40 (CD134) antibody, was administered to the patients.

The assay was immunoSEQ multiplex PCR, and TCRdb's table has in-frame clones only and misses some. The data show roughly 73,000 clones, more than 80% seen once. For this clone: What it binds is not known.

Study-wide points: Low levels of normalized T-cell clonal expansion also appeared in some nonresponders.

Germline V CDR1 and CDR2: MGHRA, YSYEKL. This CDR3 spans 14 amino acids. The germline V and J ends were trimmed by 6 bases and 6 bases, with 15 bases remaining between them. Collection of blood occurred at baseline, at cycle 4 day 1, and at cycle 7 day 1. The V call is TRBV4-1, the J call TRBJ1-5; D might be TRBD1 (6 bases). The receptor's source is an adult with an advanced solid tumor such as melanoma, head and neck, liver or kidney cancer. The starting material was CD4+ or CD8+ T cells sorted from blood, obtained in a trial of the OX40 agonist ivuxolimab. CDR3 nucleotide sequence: TGCGCCAGCAGAGCTCCAGGGGAGGGTCAGCCCCAGCATTTT. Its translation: CASRAPGEGQPQHF.